The sequence of this T cell receptor beta chain was determined in a study of T cell clonality in common variable immunodeficiency. Germline V gene lookup returns CDR1 SNHLY and CDR2 FYNNEI. The CDR3 runs 14 residues. V was pared by 8 bases and J by 0 bases, with 13 bases between. Sequencing was performed with immunoSEQ multiplex PCR; in TCRdb, only in-frame clones are kept and a portion is missing. Listed for the sample are around 47,000 clones, none seen a single time. Study outcomes and limitations: Compared with healthy controls, CVID subjects showed increased TCRbeta clonality, mostly in about a third.

This clone occurred a few times. Its antigen is not identified. The read falls 3 residues short of the CDR3 end, and the missing part is taken from the germline J gene. This receptor was taken from a person aged 18 to 75 in good health. The chain links TRBV2 to TRBJ2-5; TRBD1 might be the D (6 bases). The specimen was peripheral blood mononuclear cells. This CDR3 reads CASVDRRNQETQYF. CDR3 DNA, as far as it was read: TGTGCCAGCGTCGACAGGCGAAACCAAGAGACC. Full variable domain (remainder filled in from reference TRBV2 and TRBJ2-5): EPEVTQTPSHQVTQMGQEVILRCVPISNHLYFYWYRQILGQKVEFLVSFYNNEISEKSEIFDDQFSVERPDGSNFTLKIRSTKLEDSAMYFCASVDRRNQETQYFGPGTRLLVL.